A single sample is the source of the 9 T cell receptor beta chains below, sequenced in a study of blood T cell repertoires in COVID-19. TCRdb's copy holds only in-frame clones and misses some; the assay was immunoSEQ multiplex PCR. This table holds about 300,000 clones, roughly 91% found once. The specimen sequenced was peripheral blood. The receptors stem from a woman younger than 45 with COVID-19, enrolled during active disease.

V gene TRBV11-3 combines with J gene TRBJ2-5; D may be TRBD2 (5 bases). The germline CDR1 and CDR2 sequences are SGHNT and YENEEA. The CDR3 runs 14 residues. The V and J ends lost 4 bases and 4 bases respectively, with 13 bases between them. The DNA of the CDR3 is TGTGCCAGCAGCTATGGACTCTCTGGAGAGACCCAGTACTTC. Amino acid sequence: CASSYGLSGETQYF.

The chain couples TRBV10-3 to TRBJ1-2; unclear D gene. V was cut by 2 bases and J by 4 bases, with 5 bases left in between. In germline, CDR1 is ENHRY, CDR2 SYGVKD. The CDR3 is 12 residues long. The CDR3 nucleotides are TGTGCCATCAGTGAGACCAGCTATGGCTACACCTTC. Its protein is CAISETSYGYTF.

In this sample, this clone turned up once. The V and J genes are TRBV5-6 and TRBJ2-5; D call uncertain. The CDR3 sequence is 13 residues long. Germline CDR1 SGHDT, CDR2 YYEEEE. V lost 1 base and J lost 6, with 10 bases in between. CDR3 in DNA: TGTGCCAGCAGCTTGACCGGGTTCAAGACCCAGTACTTC. This sequence encodes CASSLTGFKTQYF.

This chain uses TRBV24-1 with TRBJ2-2; D is perhaps TRBD1 (6 bases). This CDR3 spans 16 amino acids. Between the trimmed V and J ends, which lost 5 bases and 0 bases, there was a span of 12 bases. Per germline, CDR1 KGHDR and CDR2 SFDVKD. Here the CDR3 DNA reads TGTGCCACCAGTGGCCCGGACAGACCGAACACCGGGGAGCTGTTTTTT. Amino acid sequence: CATSGPDRPNTGELFF.

The gene calls are TRBV13 and TRBJ1-3; D is unresolved. Trimming took off 2 bases at V and 1 base at J, with 6 bases between the two ends. This CDR3 is built from 14 residues. Germline V CDR1 and CDR2: PRHDT, FYEKMQ (reference sequence). The CDR3 coding sequence is TGTGCCAGCAGCTTACGGGGATCTGGAAACACCATATATTTT. This gives the protein CASSLRGSGNTIYF.

The J gene is TRBJ1-1, the V gene TRBV12-3 or TRBV12-4, with 8 positions matching TRBD1. Trimming took 4 bases from V and 9 from J; bases not matched to a gene: 4. This CDR3 has 12 amino acids. The CDR3, as DNA: TGTGCCAGCAGTTCGGACAGGGTGAAAGCTTTCTTT. Translation gives CASSSDRVKAFF.

This chain uses TRBV5-1 with TRBJ2-5, with D uncertain. With 1 base removed from V and 2 bases from J, the gap between germline ends came to 6 bases. This CDR3 has 13 amino acids. Germline-derived CDR1 and CDR2 are SGHRS and YFSETQ. The CDR3 protein is CASSLHRQETQYF. The DNA for the CDR3 is TGCGCCAGCAGCTTGCATAGACAAGAGACCCAGTACTTC.

This chain joins TRBV18 and TRBJ1-2; D perhaps matches TRBD1 (6 bases). Germline V gene sequence: CDR1 KGHSH, CDR2 LQKENI. This CDR3 comprises 14 residues. Trimming shortened V by 4 bases and J by 4 bases, and 13 bases separated the two germline ends. DNA for the CDR3: TGTGCCAGCTCACAGGGACAACTTCGCTATGGCTACACCTTC. It translates to CASSQGQLRYGYTF.

This clone occurred a few times. The V gene is TRBV19, the J gene TRBJ1-6; 9 bases line up with TRBD1. There are 15 residues in the CDR3. The ends lost 9 bases at V and 10 bases at J; junction bases unmatched: 13. Germline assignment: CDR1 LNHDA and CDR2 SQIVND (reference sequence). Written as DNA, the CDR3 is TGTGCCAGGCCACCGGGACAGGGAGAGGGGTCACCCCTCCACTTT. It codes for CARPPGQGEGSPLHF.